This T cell receptor (beta chain) was obtained from a study of glioma-infiltrating T cells after dendritic cell vaccination. Germline loops: CDR1 KGHSH, CDR2 LQKENI. The CDR3 is 13 residues long. Trimming stripped 3 bases from V and 4 bases from J, with 7 bases between. Before vaccination, two weeks after the third vaccination, and at progression, PBMC were collected. Clones were read by immunoSEQ multiplex PCR, and TCRdb kept only the in-frame ones, dropping some. The sample carries some 70,000 clones, around 81% recorded once. Sample: blood, taken before dendritic cell vaccination. The V and J genes are TRBV18 and TRBJ2-1; D is perhaps TRBD1 (5 bases). This receptor was obtained from a human donor with glioblastoma. The CDR3 spells CASSPPGYNEQFF. The CDR3 coding sequence is TGTGCCAGCTCACCGCCAGGGTACAATGAGCAGTTCTTC.